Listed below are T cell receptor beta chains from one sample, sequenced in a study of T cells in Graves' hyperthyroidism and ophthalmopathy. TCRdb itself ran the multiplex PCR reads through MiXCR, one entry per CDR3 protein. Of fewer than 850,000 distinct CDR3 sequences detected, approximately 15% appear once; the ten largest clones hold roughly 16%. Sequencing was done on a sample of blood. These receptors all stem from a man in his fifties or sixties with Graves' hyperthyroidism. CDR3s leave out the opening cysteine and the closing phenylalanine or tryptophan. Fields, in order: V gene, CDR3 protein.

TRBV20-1 SARAPITPYT
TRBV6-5 ASSYSSGANVLT
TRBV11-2 ASRYPGQKSLEQF
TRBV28 ASSPGGRNTEAF
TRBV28 ASSSPPNYGYT
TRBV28 ASSQPQVQTYEQY
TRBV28 ASLQNTEAF
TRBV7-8 ASSPTEQGMNTEAF
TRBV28 ASSLSGYEQY
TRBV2 ASSEGGTQY
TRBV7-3 ASSLGLAGGPGGTDTQY
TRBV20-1 SATRGANYGYT
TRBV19 ASSIAVTGREQY
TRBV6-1 ASSFGQGASY
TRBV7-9 ASSPPQRGETQY
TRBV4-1 ASSQGLSFGQGSYEQY
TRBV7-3 ASSRLSGTSGTDTQY
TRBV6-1 ASSGRDRGVETQY
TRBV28 ASRSSGVGANVLT
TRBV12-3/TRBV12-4 ASSLMRIGYGYT
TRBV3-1 ASSPTVSRANVLT
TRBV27 ASRWTGGTEAF
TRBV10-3 AISETRDTGELF
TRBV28 ASNSWASGLGDEQF
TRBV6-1 ASSLEGGRRGDEQF
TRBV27 ASSSACEQY
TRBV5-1 ASSLGSTNTEAF
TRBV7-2 ASRPPAASMVTQY
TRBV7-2 ASSSSSGTPLGETQY
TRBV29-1 SVTGNSYEQY
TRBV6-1 ASSYVGGSGHNEQF
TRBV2 ARRDRFSTDTQY
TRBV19 ASRWTGDTEAF
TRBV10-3 AISESNGPGEQY
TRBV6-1 ASSTSAGVNEQF
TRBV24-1 ATSGNGPYEQY
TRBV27 ASSSRRTGGADTQY
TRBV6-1 ASSEGTNEKLF
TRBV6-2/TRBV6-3 ASSHISDSEQY
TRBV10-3 AISEEPSGRGDTQY
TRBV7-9 ASSFGPQGQNTEAF
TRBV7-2 ASSLWTSGSPPADEQF
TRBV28 ASRLSGGKAF
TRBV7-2 ASSSLTGQGGSEQY
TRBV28 ASSSPGGRAYEQY
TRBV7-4 ASSLVAGGFYEQY
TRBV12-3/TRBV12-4 ASSPHSGSNTGELF
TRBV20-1 SARREVYRNQPQH
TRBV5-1 ASSLAGTSGPYNEQF
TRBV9 ASSVAGLSNQPQH
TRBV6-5 ASSYPFDRGLDEQY